Presented here are 9 T cell receptor beta chains from one specimen sequenced in a study of T cells in Graves' hyperthyroidism and ophthalmopathy. Amplification of TCR beta CDR3 regions used RNA as the template. A first-round RT-PCR of the TCR CDR3 used the HTBI primer set. TCRdb redid the calling of the multiplex PCR reads with MiXCR, one entry per CDR3 protein. Of hundreds of thousands of distinct CDR3 sequences in the sample, roughly 15% were seen once. Input material: blood. All receptors come from a woman aged 60 to 75 with Graves' ophthalmopathy.

This chain links TRBV19 with TRBJ2-1; 10 bases fit TRBD2. V was pared by 3 bases and J by 3 bases, with 2 bases of the junction left unmatched. CDR1 is LNHDA, CDR2 SQIVND, per germline (reference sequence). The CDR3 has 15 residues. The CDR3 loop is CASSITSGVYNEQFF. The CDR3 region has the DNA TGTGCCAGTAGTATCACTAGCGGGGTCTACAATGAGCAGTTCTTC.

This clonotype was counted ten times or more. The chain carries TRBV5-1 and TRBJ1-1; D gene ambiguous. Germline CDR1 SGHRS, CDR2 YFSETQ. The CDR3 loop spans 15 amino acids. Trimming cost V 6 bases and J 1 base, with 16 bases left between them. The CDR3 DNA is TGCGCCAGCACAGCTTCCGGGCATGAGAACACTGAAGCTTTCTTT. It specifies CASTASGHENTEAFF.

This clonotype appeared a few times. The chain recombines TRBV20-1 with TRBJ2-1, with TRBD2 matching over 7 bases. The V gene's germline CDR1 is DFQATT and CDR2 SNEGSKA (reference sequence). V trimming: 2 bases; J trimming: 9 bases; junction bases outside the gene matches: 10. CDR3 length equals 14 residues. The CDR3 here is CSARSGGSRSEQFF. CDR3 coding DNA: TGCAGTGCTAGATCTGGCGGGAGCCGGAGTGAGCAGTTCTTC.

This clonotype was seen ten or more times. The rearrangement uses TRBV12-3 or TRBV12-4 and TRBJ2-1; D might be TRBD2 (6 bases). The CDR3 contains 13 residues. The ends were cut back, 6 bases at V and 10 bases at J, with 16 bases in the middle. The CDR3 loop reads CASRPPTSHEQFF. CDR3 DNA sequence: TGTGCCAGCAGGCCCCCTACTAGCCACGAGCAGTTCTTC.

The chain couples TRBV20-1 to TRBJ2-3, with 9 bases matching TRBD2. The germline CDR1 and CDR2 sequences are DFQATT and SNEGSKA (reference sequence). The CDR3 length is 14 residues. Trimming took 2 bases from V and 4 from J; bases not matched to a gene: 4. The DNA of the CDR3 is TGCAGTGCTAGACTTCAGCGGGAGGCAGATACGCAGTATTTT. It specifies CSARLQREADTQYF.

This clonotype turned up a few times. The J gene is TRBJ2-6, the V gene TRBV2; D call uncertain. Trimming stripped 6 bases from V and 2 bases from J, with 14 bases between. This CDR3 contains 16 residues. CDR1 is SNHLY and CDR2 is FYNNEI in the germline V gene. The CDR3 sequence: CASSSLRQTGANVLTF. CDR3 DNA: TGTGCCAGCAGCTCCCTGCGGCAGACTGGGGCCAACGTCCTGACTTTC. The whole variable domain, remainder taken from reference TRBV2 and TRBJ2-6, is EPEVTQTPSHQVTQMGQEVILRCVPISNHLYFYWYRQILGQKVEFLVSFYNNEISEKSEIFDDQFSVERPDGSNFTLKIRSTKLEDSAMYFCASSSLRQTGANVLTFGAGSRLTVL.

This clonotype has a handful of counts. The chain has TRBV9 and TRBJ1-4; D possibly corresponds to TRBD1 (6 bases). V gave up 4 bases and J gave up 7 bases, with 14 bases separating them. This CDR3 contains 14 residues. Germline V gene sequence: CDR1 SGDLS, CDR2 YYNGEE. The CDR3 reads CASSPGPRGEKLFF. CDR3 DNA sequence: TGTGCCAGCAGCCCCGGACCCAGGGGTGAAAAACTGTTTTTT.

Many counts were recorded for this clonotype. The chain joins TRBV3-1 to TRBJ2-7; D ambiguous. Germline lookup yields CDR1 LGHDT and CDR2 YNNKEL (reference sequence). Trimming cost V 2 bases and J 3 bases, with 5 bases left between them. The CDR3 is 12 amino acids. In DNA form, the CDR3 reads TGTGCCAGCAGCCAACCGGGCTACGAGCAGTACTTC. Its translation is CASSQPGYEQYF.

This clonotype was observed at least ten times. V and J are TRBV18 and TRBJ2-3; no clear D gene. Trimming left V 1 base short and J 0 bases short, with 2 bases between. The germline CDR1 and CDR2 sequences are KGHSH and LQKENI. This CDR3 has 13 residues. The CDR3 is CASSPLSTDTQYF. DNA for the CDR3: TGTGCCAGCTCACCACTTAGCACAGATACGCAGTATTTT.